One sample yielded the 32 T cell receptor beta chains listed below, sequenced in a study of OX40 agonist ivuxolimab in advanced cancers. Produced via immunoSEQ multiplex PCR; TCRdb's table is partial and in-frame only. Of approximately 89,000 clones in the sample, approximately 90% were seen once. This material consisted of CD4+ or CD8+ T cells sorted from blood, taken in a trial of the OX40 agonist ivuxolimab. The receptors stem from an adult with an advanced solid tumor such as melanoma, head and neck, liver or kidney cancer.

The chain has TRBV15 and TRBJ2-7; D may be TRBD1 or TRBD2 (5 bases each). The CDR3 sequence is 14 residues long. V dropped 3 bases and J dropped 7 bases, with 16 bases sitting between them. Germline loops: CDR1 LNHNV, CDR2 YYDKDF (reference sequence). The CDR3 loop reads CATSSWDGVVEQYF. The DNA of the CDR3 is TGTGCCACCAGCAGTTGGGACGGAGTCGTGGAGCAGTACTTC.

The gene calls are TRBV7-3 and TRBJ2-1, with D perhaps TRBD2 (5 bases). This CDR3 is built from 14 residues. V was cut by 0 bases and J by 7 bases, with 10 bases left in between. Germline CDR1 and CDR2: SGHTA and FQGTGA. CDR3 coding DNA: TGTGCCAGCAGCTTAACGCGGGCAGATAATGAGCAGTTCTTC. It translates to CASSLTRADNEQFF.

The DNA of the CDR3 is TGTGCCAGCAGGGTAGTGGACAGAGGGCGGTATGGCTACACCTTC. Its translation is CASRVVDRGRYGYTF. The chain links TRBV28 to TRBJ1-2; the D gene is possibly TRBD1 (6 bases). V lost 6 bases to trimming and J lost 5 bases, with 19 bases between them. The germline V gene encodes CDR1 MDHEN and CDR2 SYDVKM. The CDR3 sequence is 15 residues long.

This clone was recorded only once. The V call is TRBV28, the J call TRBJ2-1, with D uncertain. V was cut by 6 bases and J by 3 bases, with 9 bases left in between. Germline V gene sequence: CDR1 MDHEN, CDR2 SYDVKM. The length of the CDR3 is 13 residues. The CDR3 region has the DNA TGTGCCAGCAGCCTGACTGGCTACAATGAGCAGTTCTTC. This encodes CASSLTGYNEQFF.

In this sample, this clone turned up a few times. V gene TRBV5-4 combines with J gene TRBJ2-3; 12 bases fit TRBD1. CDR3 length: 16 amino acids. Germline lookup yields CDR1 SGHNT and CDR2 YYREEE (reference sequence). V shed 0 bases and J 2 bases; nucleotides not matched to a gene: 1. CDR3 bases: TGTGCCAGCAGCTTGGGGGGACAGGGGGCCACAGATACGCAGTATTTT. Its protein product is CASSLGGQGATDTQYF. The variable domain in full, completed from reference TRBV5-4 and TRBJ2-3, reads ETGVTQSPTHLIKTRGQQVTLRCSSQSGHNTVSWYQQALGQGPQFIFQYYREEENGRGNFPPRFSGLQFPNYSSELNVNALELDDSALYLCASSLGGQGATDTQYFGPGTRLTVL.

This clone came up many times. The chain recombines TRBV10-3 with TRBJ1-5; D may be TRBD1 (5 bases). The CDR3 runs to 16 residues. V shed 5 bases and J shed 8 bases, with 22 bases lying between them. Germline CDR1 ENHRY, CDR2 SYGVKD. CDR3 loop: CAISNAGTKVEEPQHF. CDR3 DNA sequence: TGTGCCATCAGTAATGCCGGGACTAAGGTCGAGGAGCCCCAGCATTTT.

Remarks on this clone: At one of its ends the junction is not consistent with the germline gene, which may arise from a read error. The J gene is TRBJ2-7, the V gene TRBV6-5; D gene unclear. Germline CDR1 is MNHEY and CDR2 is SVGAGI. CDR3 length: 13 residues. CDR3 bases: TGTGCCAGCAGTTACTCCCCGGGTTACGGGCAGTACTTC. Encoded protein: CASSYSPGYGQYF.

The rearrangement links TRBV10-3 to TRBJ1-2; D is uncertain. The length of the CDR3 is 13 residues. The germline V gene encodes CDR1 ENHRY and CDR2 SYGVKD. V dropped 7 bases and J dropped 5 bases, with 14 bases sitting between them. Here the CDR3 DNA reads TGTGCCATCAAGGACGAAGCCCTATATGGCTACACCTTC. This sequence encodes CAIKDEALYGYTF.

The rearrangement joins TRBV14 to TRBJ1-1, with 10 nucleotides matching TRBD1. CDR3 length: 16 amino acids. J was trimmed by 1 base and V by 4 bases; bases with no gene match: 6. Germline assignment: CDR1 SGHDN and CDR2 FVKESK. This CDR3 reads CASSLKRQGANTEAFF. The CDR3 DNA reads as TGTGCCAGCAGCCTAAAGAGACAGGGGGCGAACACTGAAGCTTTCTTT. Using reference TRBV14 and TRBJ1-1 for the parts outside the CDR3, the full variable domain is EAGVTQFPSHSVIEKGQTVTLRCDPISGHDNLYWYRRVMGKEIKFLLHFVKESKQDESGMPNNRFLAERTGGTYSTLKVQPAELEDSGVYFCASSLKRQGANTEAFFGQGTRLTVV.

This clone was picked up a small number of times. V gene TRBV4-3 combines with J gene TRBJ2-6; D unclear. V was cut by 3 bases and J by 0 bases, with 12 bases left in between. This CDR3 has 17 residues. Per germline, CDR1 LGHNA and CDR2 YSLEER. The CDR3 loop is CASSQALRSSGANVLTF. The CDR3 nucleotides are TGCGCCAGCAGCCAGGCCCTTCGGAGCTCTGGGGCCAACGTCCTGACTTTC.

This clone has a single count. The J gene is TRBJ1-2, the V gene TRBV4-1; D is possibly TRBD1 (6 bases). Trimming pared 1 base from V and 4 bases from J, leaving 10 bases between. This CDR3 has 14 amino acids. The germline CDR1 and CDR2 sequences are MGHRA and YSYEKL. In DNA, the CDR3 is TGCGCCAGCAGCCAAGCAGGGGCGGGCTATGGCTACACCTTC. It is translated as CASSQAGAGYGYTF.

In DNA form, the CDR3 reads TGTGCCAGCCAAGACAGGGTGAACACTGAAGCTTTCTTT. This translates into CASQDRVNTEAFF. The rearrangement links TRBV7-9 to TRBJ1-1, with 7 nucleotides matching TRBD1. With V trimmed by 8 bases and J by 0 bases, 3 bases remained unmatched. This CDR3 has 13 residues. Looked up from germline, CDR1 is SEHNR and CDR2 is FQNEAQ (reference sequence).

CDR3 residues: CASSLGNSYNEQFF. CDR3 bases: TGCGCCAGCAGCTTGGGCAACTCCTACAATGAGCAGTTCTTC. V is TRBV5-1 and J is TRBJ2-1; D gene ambiguous. Germline CDR1 SGHRS, CDR2 YFSETQ. CDR3 length: 14 residues. Deletions cut 0 bases from V and 0 bases from J, with 4 bases between.

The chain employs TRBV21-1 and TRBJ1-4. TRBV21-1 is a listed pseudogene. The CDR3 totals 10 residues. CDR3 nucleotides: TGTGCGCCCCCTCCGGGACTCGGGTCTTTT. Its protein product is CAPPPGLGSF.

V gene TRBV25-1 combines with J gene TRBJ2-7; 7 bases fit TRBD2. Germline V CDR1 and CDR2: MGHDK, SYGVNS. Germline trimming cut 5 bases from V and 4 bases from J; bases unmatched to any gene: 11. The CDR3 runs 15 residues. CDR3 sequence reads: CASSRGAGVGYEQYF. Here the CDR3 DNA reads TGTGCCAGCAGTCGCGGTGCGGGAGTGGGATACGAGCAGTACTTC.

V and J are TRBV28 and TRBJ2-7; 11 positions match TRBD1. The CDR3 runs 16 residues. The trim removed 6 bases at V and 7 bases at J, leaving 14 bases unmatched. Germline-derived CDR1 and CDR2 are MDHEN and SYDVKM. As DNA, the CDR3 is TGTGCCAGCAGCACGGCCGGGACAGGGGGGATCGGGGAGCAGTACTTC. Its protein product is CASSTAGTGGIGEQYF.

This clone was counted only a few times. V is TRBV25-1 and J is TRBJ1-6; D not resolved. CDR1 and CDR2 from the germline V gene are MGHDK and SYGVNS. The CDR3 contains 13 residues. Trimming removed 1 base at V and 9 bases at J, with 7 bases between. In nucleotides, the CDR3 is TGTGCCAGCAGTGAATTAACATCTTCACCCCTCCACTTT. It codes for CASSELTSSPLHF.

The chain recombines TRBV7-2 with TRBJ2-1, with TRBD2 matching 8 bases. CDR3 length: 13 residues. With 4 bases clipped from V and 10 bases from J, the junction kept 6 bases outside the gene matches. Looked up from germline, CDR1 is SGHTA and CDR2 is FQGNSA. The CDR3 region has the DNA TGTGCCAGCAGCTGGGGACTAGTACGGGAGCAGTTCTTC. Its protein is CASSWGLVREQFF.

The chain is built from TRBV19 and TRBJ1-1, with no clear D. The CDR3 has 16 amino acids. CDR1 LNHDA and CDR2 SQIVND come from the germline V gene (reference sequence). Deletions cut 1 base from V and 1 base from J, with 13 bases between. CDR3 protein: CASSIVSGNKNTEAFF. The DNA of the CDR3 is TGTGCCAGTAGTATAGTTAGCGGCAATAAGAACACTGAAGCTTTCTTT.

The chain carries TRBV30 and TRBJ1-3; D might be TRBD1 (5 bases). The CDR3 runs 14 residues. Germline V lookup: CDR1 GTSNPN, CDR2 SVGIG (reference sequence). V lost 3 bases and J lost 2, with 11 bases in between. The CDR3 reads CAWRGGGPGNTIYF. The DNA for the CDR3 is TGTGCCTGGAGAGGCGGGGGTCCTGGAAACACCATATATTTT.

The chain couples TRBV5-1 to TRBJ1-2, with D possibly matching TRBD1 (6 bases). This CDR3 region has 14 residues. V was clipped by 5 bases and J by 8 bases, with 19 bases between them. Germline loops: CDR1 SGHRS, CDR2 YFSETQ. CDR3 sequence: CASRLLTGAEGYTF. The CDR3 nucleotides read TGCGCCAGCAGACTCCTAACGGGGGCGGAGGGCTACACCTTC.

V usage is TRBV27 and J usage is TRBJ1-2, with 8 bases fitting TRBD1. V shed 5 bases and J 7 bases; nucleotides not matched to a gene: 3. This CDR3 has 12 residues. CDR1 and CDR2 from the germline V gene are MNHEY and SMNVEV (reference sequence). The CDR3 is CASSTGTGGYTF. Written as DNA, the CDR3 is TGTGCCAGCAGTACAGGGACAGGTGGCTACACCTTC.

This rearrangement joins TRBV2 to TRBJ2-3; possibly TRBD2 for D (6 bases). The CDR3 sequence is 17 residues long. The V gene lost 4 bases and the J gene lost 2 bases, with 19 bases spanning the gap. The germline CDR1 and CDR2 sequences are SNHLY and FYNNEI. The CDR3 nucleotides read TGTGCCAGCAGTGTGCTAGCGCATTCAGCGACCACAGATACGCAGTATTTT. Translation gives CASSVLAHSATTDTQYF.

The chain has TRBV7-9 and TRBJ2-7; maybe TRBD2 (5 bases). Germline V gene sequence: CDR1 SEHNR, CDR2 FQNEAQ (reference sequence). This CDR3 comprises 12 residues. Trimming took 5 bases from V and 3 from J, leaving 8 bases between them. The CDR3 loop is CASSAEVYEQYF. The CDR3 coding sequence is TGTGCCAGCAGCGCGGAGGTCTACGAGCAGTACTTC.

In nucleotides, the CDR3 is TGTGCCAGTTTTCCGGGACAAGGGATCTATGGCTACACCTTC. Translating gives CASFPGQGIYGYTF. This chain links TRBV28 with TRBJ1-2; D might be TRBD1 (6 bases). Germline-derived CDR1 and CDR2 are MDHEN and SYDVKM. This CDR3 contains 14 residues. V lost 9 bases and J 4 bases, leaving 18 bases between the germline ends.

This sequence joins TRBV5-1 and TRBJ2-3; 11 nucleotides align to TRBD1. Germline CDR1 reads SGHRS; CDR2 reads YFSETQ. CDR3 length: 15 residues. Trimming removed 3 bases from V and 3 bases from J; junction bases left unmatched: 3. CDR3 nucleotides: TGCGCCAGCAGCTGGACAGGGGGCACGACAGATACGCAGTATTTT. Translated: CASSWTGGTTDTQYF.

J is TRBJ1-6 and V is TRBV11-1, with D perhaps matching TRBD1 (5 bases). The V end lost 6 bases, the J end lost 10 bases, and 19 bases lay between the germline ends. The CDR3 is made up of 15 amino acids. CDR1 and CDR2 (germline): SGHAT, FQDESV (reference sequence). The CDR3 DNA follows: TGTGCCAGCAGGGGGCCGGGGCTCGGCGGCTCACCCCTCCACTTT. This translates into CASRGPGLGGSPLHF.

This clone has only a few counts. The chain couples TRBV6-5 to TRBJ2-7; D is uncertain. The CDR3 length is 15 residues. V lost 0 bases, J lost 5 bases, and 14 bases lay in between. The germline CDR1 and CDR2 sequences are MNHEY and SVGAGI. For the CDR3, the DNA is TGTGCCAGCAGTTACTCGGCTTTTACAGAGAACGAGCAGTACTTC. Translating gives CASSYSAFTENEQYF.

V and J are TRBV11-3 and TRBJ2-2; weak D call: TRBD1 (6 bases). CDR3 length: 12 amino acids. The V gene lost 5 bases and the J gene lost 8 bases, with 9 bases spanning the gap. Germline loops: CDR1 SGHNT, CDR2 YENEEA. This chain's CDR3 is CASSAGTGELFF. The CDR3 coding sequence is TGTGCCAGCAGCGCCGGGACAGGGGAGCTGTTTTTT.

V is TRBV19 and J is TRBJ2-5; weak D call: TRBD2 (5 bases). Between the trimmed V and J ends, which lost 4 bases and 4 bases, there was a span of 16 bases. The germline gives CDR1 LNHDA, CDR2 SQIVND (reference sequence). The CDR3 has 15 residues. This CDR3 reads CASSSGGGIGETQYF. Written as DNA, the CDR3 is TGTGCCAGTAGTAGTGGCGGAGGCATAGGAGAGACCCAGTACTTC.

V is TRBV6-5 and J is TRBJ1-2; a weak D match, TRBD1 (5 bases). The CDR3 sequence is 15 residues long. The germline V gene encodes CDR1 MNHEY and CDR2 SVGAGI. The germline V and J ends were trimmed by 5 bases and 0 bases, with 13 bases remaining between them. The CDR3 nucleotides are TGTGCCAGCAGTCCCTGGACACAAGCTAACTATGGCTACACCTTC. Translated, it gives CASSPWTQANYGYTF.

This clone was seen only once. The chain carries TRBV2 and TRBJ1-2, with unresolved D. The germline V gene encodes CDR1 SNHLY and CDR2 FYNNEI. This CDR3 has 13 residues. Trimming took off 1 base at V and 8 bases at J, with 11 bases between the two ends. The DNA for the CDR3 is TGTGCCAGCAGTGAAGGCGTGGGTAGGGGCTACACCTTC. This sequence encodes CASSEGVGRGYTF.